This T cell receptor (beta chain) stems from a study of CD8+ T cells in alopecia areata. Points from the study as a whole: Clonality exceeded that of normal scalp in lesional scalp, most notably in alopecia totalis/universalis.

The CDR3 is 15 amino acids. Per the germline V gene, CDR1 is ENHRY and CDR2 is SYGVKD. Trimming pared 2 bases from V and 7 bases from J, leaving 15 bases between. The sample holds one count of this clone. The antigen is not known. Indicated treatment: oral pan-JAK inhibitor, 5-10 mg twice daily. RNA, once extracted, was reverse transcribed into cDNA for use as the sequencing template. Here immunoSEQ multiplex PCR was the method, and the copy in TCRdb shows in-frame clones only, minus some. This table has over 200,000 clones, 55% to 70% appearing once. The source was CD4+ T cells sorted from blood, collected at week 4, from a patient treated with tofacitinib. The J gene is TRBJ1-5, the V gene TRBV10-3, with a weak D call TRBD1 (5 bases). This TCR was sampled from a human donor with alopecia areata. The CDR3 region is CAISEGWGDEQPQHF. For the CDR3, the DNA is TGTGCCATCAGTGAGGGATGGGGGGATGAGCAGCCCCAGCATTTT.